Sequencing of this T cell receptor (beta chain) was carried out in a study of OX40 agonist ivuxolimab in advanced cancers. TCRdb keeps only in-frame clones here, not all; method: immunoSEQ multiplex PCR. The table shows 55,000 to 65,000 clones, with 80% to 95% occurring only once. Overall study findings and caveats: Patients who responded partially at 0.1-3.0 mg/kg showed clonal expansion ranking among the lowest. At doses 0.1 to 3.0 mg/kg, CD4+ and CD8+ clones expanded. Antigen specificity remained undetermined for the expanded peripheral T cells.

V dropped 2 bases and J dropped 7 bases, with 9 bases sitting between them. Germline V CDR1 and CDR2: SGHDN, FVKESK. The CDR3 contains 13 residues. Worth noting for this clone: Its specificity is not known.

This clonotype was obtained from an adult with an advanced solid tumor such as melanoma, head and neck, liver or kidney cancer. V and J are TRBV14 and TRBJ2-1; D possibly corresponds to TRBD1 (6 bases). The source material was CD4+ or CD8+ T cells sorted from blood, sampled in a trial of the OX40 agonist ivuxolimab. The DNA for the CDR3 is TGTGCCAGCAGCCAACTAGGACAGAATGAGCAGTTCTTC. Its translation is CASSQLGQNEQFF.